This entry is about one T cell receptor (beta chain). This sample is drawn from a study of PD-L1 blockade in urothelial cancer. Study in general: Atezolizumab at 1,200 mg intravenously every 3 weeks was started by patients in 2014.

The germline V gene encodes CDR1 SEHNR and CDR2 FQNEAQ (reference sequence). The CDR3 totals 14 residues. Losses at the gene ends were 3 bases for V and 5 bases for J; bases not matched to a gene: 2. As for time point: pretreatment peripheral blood. The table came from immunoSEQ multiplex PCR; TCRdb's copy has only in-frame clones and leaves some out. The profile shows over 30,000 clones, over 70% of them singletons. This clonotype was obtained from a man aged 55 to 70 with urothelial cancer. The material sequenced was PBMCs, taken around atezolizumab (anti-PD-L1) treatment. The chain has TRBV7-9 and TRBJ2-2, with 8 bases that match TRBD1. This CDR3 reads CASSLQGATGELFF. The CDR3 nucleotides read TGTGCCAGCAGCTTGCAGGGGGCGACCGGGGAGCTGTTTTTT.